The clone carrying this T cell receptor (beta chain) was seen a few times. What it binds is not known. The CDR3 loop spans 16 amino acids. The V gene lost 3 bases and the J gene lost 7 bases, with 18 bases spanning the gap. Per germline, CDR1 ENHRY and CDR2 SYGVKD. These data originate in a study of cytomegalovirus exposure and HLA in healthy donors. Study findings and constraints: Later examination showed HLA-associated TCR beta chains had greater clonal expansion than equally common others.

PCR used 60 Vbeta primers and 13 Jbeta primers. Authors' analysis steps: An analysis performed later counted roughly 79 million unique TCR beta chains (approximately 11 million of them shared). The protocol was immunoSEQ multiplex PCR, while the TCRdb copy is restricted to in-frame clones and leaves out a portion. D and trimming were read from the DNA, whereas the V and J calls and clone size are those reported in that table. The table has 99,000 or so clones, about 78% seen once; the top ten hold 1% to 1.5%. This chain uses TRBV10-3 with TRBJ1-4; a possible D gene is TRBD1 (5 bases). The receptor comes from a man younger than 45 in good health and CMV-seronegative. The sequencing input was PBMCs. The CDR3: CAISDQLQAIGEKLFF. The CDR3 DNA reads TGTGCCATCAGTGACCAATTACAGGCGATCGGTGAAAAACTGTTTTTT.